This T cell receptor beta chain was sequenced during a study of control samples from healthy donors and cancer patients. Measured with immunoSEQ multiplex PCR; TCRdb has only the in-frame clones, and not every one. Counted here are roughly 370,000 clones, over 75% occurring once; the ten biggest clones make up 5.5% to 8%. Trimming took 3 bases from V and 4 from J, leaving 13 bases between them. The germline gives CDR1 SGDLS, CDR2 YYNGEE. This CDR3 spans 14 amino acids. Material for sequencing was PBMCs. The chain joins TRBV9 to TRBJ1-1, with no clear D. This clonotype was sampled from a middle-aged man with head and neck cancer. The CDR3 region is CASSARTLSTEAFF. In DNA, the CDR3 is TGTGCCAGCAGCGCCAGGACTTTGTCCACTGAAGCTTTCTTT.